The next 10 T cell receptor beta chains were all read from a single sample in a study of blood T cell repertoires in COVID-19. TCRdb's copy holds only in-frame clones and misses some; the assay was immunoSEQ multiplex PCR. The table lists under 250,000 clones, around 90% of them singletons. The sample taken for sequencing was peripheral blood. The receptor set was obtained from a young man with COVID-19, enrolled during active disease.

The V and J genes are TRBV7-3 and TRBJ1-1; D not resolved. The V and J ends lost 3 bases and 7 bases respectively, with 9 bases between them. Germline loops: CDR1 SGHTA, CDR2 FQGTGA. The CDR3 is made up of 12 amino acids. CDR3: CASSLEGREAFF. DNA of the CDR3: TGTGCCAGCAGCTTGGAGGGCCGTGAAGCTTTCTTT.

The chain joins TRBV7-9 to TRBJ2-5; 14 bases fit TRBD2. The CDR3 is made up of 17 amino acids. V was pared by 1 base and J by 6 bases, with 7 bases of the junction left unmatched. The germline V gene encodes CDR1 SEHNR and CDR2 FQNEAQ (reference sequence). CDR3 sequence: CASSLVGTSGGGKTQYF. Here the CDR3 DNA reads TGTGCCAGCAGCTTAGTAGGGACTAGCGGGGGTGGAAAGACCCAGTACTTC.

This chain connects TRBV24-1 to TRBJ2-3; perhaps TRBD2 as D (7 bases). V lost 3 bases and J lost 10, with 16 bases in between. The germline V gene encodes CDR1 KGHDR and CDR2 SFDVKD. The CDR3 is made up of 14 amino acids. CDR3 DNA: TGTGCCACCAGTGATAAGGGACCCGGGGGGCCGCAGTATTTT. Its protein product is CATSDKGPGGPQYF.

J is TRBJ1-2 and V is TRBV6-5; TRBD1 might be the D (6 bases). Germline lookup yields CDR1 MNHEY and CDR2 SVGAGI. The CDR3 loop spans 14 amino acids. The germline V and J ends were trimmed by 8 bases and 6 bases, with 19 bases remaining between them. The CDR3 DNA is TGTGCCAGCGGCGGGGGGGCGCGAGTGGATGGCTACACCTTC. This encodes CASGGGARVDGYTF.

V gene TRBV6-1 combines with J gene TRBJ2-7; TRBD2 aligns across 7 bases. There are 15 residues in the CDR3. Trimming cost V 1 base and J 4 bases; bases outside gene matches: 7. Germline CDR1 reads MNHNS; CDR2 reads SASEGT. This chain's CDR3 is CASSEVSGLWYEQYF. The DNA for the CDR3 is TGTGCCAGCAGTGAAGTTAGCGGGTTATGGTACGAGCAGTACTTC.

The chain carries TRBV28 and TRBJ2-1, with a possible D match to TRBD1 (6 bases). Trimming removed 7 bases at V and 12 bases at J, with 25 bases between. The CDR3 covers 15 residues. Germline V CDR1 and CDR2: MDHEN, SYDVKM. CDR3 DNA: TGTGCCAGCAACAAAAGGGGGTTTAGGGCCGAGGGGCAGTTCTTC. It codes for CASNKRGFRAEGQFF.

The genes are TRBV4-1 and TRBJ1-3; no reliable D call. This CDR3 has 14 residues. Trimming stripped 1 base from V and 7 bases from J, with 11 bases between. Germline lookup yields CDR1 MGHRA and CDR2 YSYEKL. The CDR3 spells CASSQARGWNTIYF. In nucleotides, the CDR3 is TGCGCCAGCAGCCAAGCACGGGGTTGGAACACCATATATTTT.

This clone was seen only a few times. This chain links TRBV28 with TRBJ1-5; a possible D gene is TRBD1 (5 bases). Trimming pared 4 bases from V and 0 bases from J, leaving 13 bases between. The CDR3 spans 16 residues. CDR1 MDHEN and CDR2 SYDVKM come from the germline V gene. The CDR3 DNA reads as TGTGCCAGCAGTTCGGGGGGGACCTATAGCAATCAGCCCCAGCATTTT. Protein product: CASSSGGTYSNQPQHF.

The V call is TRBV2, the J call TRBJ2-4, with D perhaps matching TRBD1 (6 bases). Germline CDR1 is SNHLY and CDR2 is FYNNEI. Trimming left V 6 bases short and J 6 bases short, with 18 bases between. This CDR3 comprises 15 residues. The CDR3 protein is CASSPRVGDTNIQYF. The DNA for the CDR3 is TGTGCCAGCAGCCCCCGCGTGGGGGACACAAACATTCAGTACTTC.

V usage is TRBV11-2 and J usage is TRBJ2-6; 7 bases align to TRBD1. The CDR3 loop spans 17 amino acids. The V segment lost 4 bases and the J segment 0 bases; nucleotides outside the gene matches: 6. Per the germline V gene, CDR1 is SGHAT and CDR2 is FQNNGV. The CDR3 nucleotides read TGTGCCAGCAGCTCGACAGGGCAAAGCTCTGGGGCCAACGTCCTGACTTTC. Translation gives CASSSTGQSSGANVLTF. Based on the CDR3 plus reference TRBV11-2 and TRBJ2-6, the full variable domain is EAGVAQSPRYKIIEKRQSVAFWCNPISGHATLYWYQQILGQGPKLLIQFQNNGVVDDSQLPKDRFSAERLKGVDSTLKIQPAKLEDSAVYLCASSSTGQSSGANVLTFGAGSRLTVL.